These T cell receptor beta chains were read from a single sample in a study of cytomegalovirus exposure and HLA in healthy donors. TCRdb keeps only in-frame clones here, not all; method: immunoSEQ multiplex PCR. The data show fewer than 200,000 clones, roughly 80% seen once. The sequenced material came from PBMCs. The receptors come from a man aged 45-65 years in good health and CMV-seropositive. The CDR3 runs from the conserved cysteine through the conserved F or W. Each record gives: D gene, V gene, clone size, J gene, CDR3 DNA, CDR3 protein. A D gene is named only where the DNA matches it firmly. The size entry is marked missing in some rows and otherwise reads once, few, many or a size class.

d_call: -
v_call: TRBV7-6
clone_size: -
j_call: TRBJ2-7
cdr3_nt: TGTGCCAGCAGCTTAGTAGACGGGGAGGTCGAGCAGTACTTC
cdr3_aa: CASSLVDGEVEQYF

d_call: -
v_call: TRBV5-4
clone_size: once
j_call: TRBJ1-1
cdr3_nt: TGTGCCAGCAGCCCTCCCCCTCGAGATCCGAACACTGAAGCTTTCTTT
cdr3_aa: CASSPPPRDPNTEAFF

d_call: -
v_call: TRBV29-1
clone_size: few
j_call: TRBJ2-3
cdr3_nt: TGCAGCGTGGACTGGGCTTTCGCAGATACGCAGTATTTT
cdr3_aa: CSVDWAFADTQYF

d_call: -
v_call: TRBV4-2
clone_size: few
j_call: TRBJ1-1
cdr3_nt: TGTGCCAGCAGCCAAAACGGGCGGGGAGTCTTGGCTGAAGCTTTCTTT
cdr3_aa: CASSQNGRGVLAEAFF

d_call: -
v_call: TRBV28
clone_size: -
j_call: TRBJ2-6
cdr3_nt: TGTGCCAGCCATTCATTTCCTGGGGCCAACGTCCTGACTTTC
cdr3_aa: CASHSFPGANVLTF

d_call: -
v_call: TRBV19
clone_size: -
j_call: TRBJ1-1
cdr3_nt: TGTGCCAGTAGTATAGGGCAGGAATCTGAAGCTTTCTTT
cdr3_aa: CASSIGQESEAFF

d_call: -
v_call: TRBV29-1
clone_size: -
j_call: TRBJ2-7
cdr3_nt: TGCAGCGTTGACGGAGGAAACTACGAGCAGTACTTC
cdr3_aa: CSVDGGNYEQYF

d_call: TRBD1
v_call: TRBV6-5
clone_size: -
j_call: TRBJ1-2
cdr3_nt: TGTGCCAGCAGATCGCCGGGACAGGGGTACAATGGCTACACCTTC
cdr3_aa: CASRSPGQGYNGYTF

d_call: -
v_call: TRBV21-1
clone_size: once
j_call: TRBJ2-7
cdr3_nt: TGTGCCAGCAGCAAAGTCCCCCTTAATGGCGGGAGGCGAGAGCAGTACTTC
cdr3_aa: CASSKVPLNGGRREQYF

d_call: -
v_call: TRBV6-5
clone_size: -
j_call: TRBJ2-7
cdr3_nt: TGTGCCAGCAGTTACGACGCTAGGCCCTACGAGCAGTACTTC
cdr3_aa: CASSYDARPYEQYF

d_call: -
v_call: TRBV11-2
clone_size: -
j_call: TRBJ2-4
cdr3_nt: TGTGCCAGCAGCTTAGAGCGCCTAAACATTCAGTACTTC
cdr3_aa: CASSLERLNIQYF

d_call: -
v_call: TRBV14
clone_size: -
j_call: TRBJ2-5
cdr3_nt: TGTGCCAGCAGCTACGTTGGGCAGACCCAGTACTTC
cdr3_aa: CASSYVGQTQYF

d_call: -
v_call: TRBV30
clone_size: -
j_call: TRBJ1-1
cdr3_nt: TGTGCCTGGGCGGCACGAGCCGAAGCTTTCTTT
cdr3_aa: CAWAARAEAFF

d_call: -
v_call: TRBV20-1
clone_size: once
j_call: TRBJ1-2
cdr3_nt: TGCCGGGCCCAGGGGAGCTATGGCTACACCTTC
cdr3_aa: CRAQGSYGYTF

d_call: TRBD1
v_call: TRBV5-1
clone_size: -
j_call: TRBJ2-7
cdr3_nt: TGCGCCAGCAGCTTGGGACAGGGCTACAACGAGCAGTACTTC
cdr3_aa: CASSLGQGYNEQYF

d_call: -
v_call: TRBV14
clone_size: -
j_call: TRBJ1-1
cdr3_nt: TGTGCCAGCAGCCAAGTGGGCAAAAACAGGATCATGAACACTGAAGCTTTCTTT
cdr3_aa: CASSQVGKNRIMNTEAFF

d_call: -
v_call: TRBV7-9
clone_size: -
j_call: TRBJ2-5
cdr3_nt: TGTGCCAGCAGCTCCGTGAGAGAGACCCAGTACTTC
cdr3_aa: CASSSVRETQYF

d_call: -
v_call: TRBV5-1
clone_size: -
j_call: TRBJ2-7
cdr3_nt: TGCGCCAGCAGCTTCGGAGGCGGGGAGGTAGCCTACGAGCAGTACTTC
cdr3_aa: CASSFGGGEVAYEQYF

d_call: -
v_call: TRBV5-8
clone_size: -
j_call: TRBJ2-7
cdr3_nt: TGTGCCAGCAGCTTGCGCGACAGGTCCCTTACGAGCAGGAATAAACGGTACTTC
cdr3_aa: CASSLRDRSLTSRNKRYF

d_call: -
v_call: TRBV4-3
clone_size: -
j_call: TRBJ2-3
cdr3_nt: TGCGCCAGCAGCCACGACGGAGGTCCAAGCACAGATACGCAGTATTTT
cdr3_aa: CASSHDGGPSTDTQYF

d_call: TRBD1
v_call: TRBV2
clone_size: -
j_call: TRBJ2-3
cdr3_nt: TGTGCCAGCAGTGATTTGGGACAGGGATCGGGCACAGATACGCAGTATTTT
cdr3_aa: CASSDLGQGSGTDTQYF

d_call: TRBD1
v_call: TRBV5-8
clone_size: -
j_call: TRBJ1-2
cdr3_nt: TGTGCCAGCAGCCTGGGACAGCGAGCTAACTATGGCTACACCTTC
cdr3_aa: CASSLGQRANYGYTF

d_call: TRBD2
v_call: TRBV4-3
clone_size: many
j_call: TRBJ2-1
cdr3_nt: TGCGCCAGCAGCCAGGGGTTAGCGGGGGGTTACAATGAGCAGTTCTTC
cdr3_aa: CASSQGLAGGYNEQFF

d_call: -
v_call: TRBV7-3
clone_size: -
j_call: TRBJ1-6
cdr3_nt: TGTGCCAGCAGCTTACTGGGACGGGGGTCCCCCCTCCACTTT
cdr3_aa: CASSLLGRGSPLHF

d_call: TRBD1
v_call: TRBV27
clone_size: -
j_call: TRBJ1-2
cdr3_nt: TGTGCCAGCACACCAGGGGGCTCTAACTATGGCTACACCTTC
cdr3_aa: CASTPGGSNYGYTF

d_call: -
v_call: TRBV27
clone_size: once
j_call: TRBJ2-4
cdr3_nt: TGTGCCAGCAGTTTTGACAGTAAAAACATTCAGTACTTC
cdr3_aa: CASSFDSKNIQYF

d_call: TRBD1
v_call: TRBV7-3
clone_size: -
j_call: TRBJ2-1
cdr3_nt: TGTGCCAGCAGCCCACGGACAGGGGGCCGGGAGCAGTTCTTC
cdr3_aa: CASSPRTGGREQFF

d_call: TRBD1
v_call: TRBV5-1
clone_size: once
j_call: TRBJ2-1
cdr3_nt: TGCGCCAGCAGCATAAGACAGGGGTCATACAATGAGCAGTTCTTC
cdr3_aa: CASSIRQGSYNEQFF

d_call: -
v_call: TRBV2
clone_size: -
j_call: TRBJ2-5
cdr3_nt: TGTGCCAGCAGGGTAGGTGCAGGACAAGAGACCCAGTACTTC
cdr3_aa: CASRVGAGQETQYF

d_call: -
v_call: TRBV7-9
clone_size: many
j_call: TRBJ2-7
cdr3_nt: TGTGCCAGCAGCTCATCGGGCGGGGACGCTTACGAGCAGTACTTC
cdr3_aa: CASSSSGGDAYEQYF

d_call: -
v_call: TRBV5-6
clone_size: once
j_call: TRBJ1-2
cdr3_nt: TGTGCCAGCAGCTCCTTTGTGGCAGGGGCTAACTATGGCTACACCTTC
cdr3_aa: CASSSFVAGANYGYTF

d_call: -
v_call: TRBV7-9
clone_size: -
j_call: TRBJ1-4
cdr3_nt: TGTGCCAGCAGCTTAGCCGGGACTAATGAAAAACTGTTTTTT
cdr3_aa: CASSLAGTNEKLFF

d_call: -
v_call: TRBV28
clone_size: -
j_call: TRBJ1-5
cdr3_nt: TGTGCCAGCACCCCAACGGGGCAGCCCCAGCATTTT
cdr3_aa: CASTPTGQPQHF

d_call: TRBD1
v_call: TRBV27
clone_size: -
j_call: TRBJ1-4
cdr3_nt: TGTGCCAGCAGCTCCGGACAGGAGACAACTAATGAAAAACTGTTTTTT
cdr3_aa: CASSSGQETTNEKLFF

d_call: -
v_call: TRBV6-5
clone_size: -
j_call: TRBJ2-1
cdr3_nt: TGTGCCAGCAGTTACTCAAGGGTAGGAGGCTACAATGAGCAGTTCTTC
cdr3_aa: CASSYSRVGGYNEQFF

d_call: TRBD1
v_call: TRBV7-2
clone_size: -
j_call: TRBJ1-3
cdr3_nt: TGTGCCAGCAGCGTGACAGGGGGCACTGGAAACACCATATATTTT
cdr3_aa: CASSVTGGTGNTIYF

d_call: -
v_call: TRBV19
clone_size: -
j_call: TRBJ2-1
cdr3_nt: TGTGCCAGTAGTATAGTAAAGAGCTCCTACAATGAGCAGTTCTTC
cdr3_aa: CASSIVKSSYNEQFF

d_call: TRBD2
v_call: TRBV19
clone_size: -
j_call: TRBJ2-7
cdr3_nt: TGTGCCAGTAGTACCGGGACTAGCGGGCTCGAGCAGTACTTC
cdr3_aa: CASSTGTSGLEQYF

d_call: TRBD1
v_call: TRBV10-3
clone_size: once
j_call: TRBJ1-1
cdr3_nt: TGTGCCACAAGGGACAGGGGGAACACTGAAGCTTTCTTT
cdr3_aa: CATRDRGNTEAFF

d_call: TRBD1
v_call: TRBV5-1
clone_size: -
j_call: TRBJ1-2
cdr3_nt: TGCGCCAGCAGCTTGGCCCCAGGGGGCTTGGCGGGCTACACCTTC
cdr3_aa: CASSLAPGGLAGYTF

d_call: TRBD1
v_call: TRBV18
clone_size: few
j_call: TRBJ2-5
cdr3_nt: TGTGCCAGCTCGCCCACAGGGGGCTTGACAGAGACCCAGTACTTC
cdr3_aa: CASSPTGGLTETQYF

d_call: -
v_call: TRBV27
clone_size: -
j_call: TRBJ2-1
cdr3_nt: TGTGCCAGCAGTTCCCGACAGGTTGAGCAGTTCTTC
cdr3_aa: CASSSRQVEQFF